This T cell receptor (beta chain) stems from a study of cytomegalovirus exposure and HLA in healthy donors. PCR involved 60 Vbeta and 13 Jbeta primers. TCRdb keeps only in-frame clones here, not all; method: immunoSEQ multiplex PCR. The top ten clones hold less than 2% of a sample with approximately 110,000 clones, 76% of them seen once. The V segment lost 5 bases and the J segment 4 bases; nucleotides outside the gene matches: 4. This CDR3 region has 14 residues. Germline V gene data show CDR1 as SEHNR and CDR2 as FQNEAQ (reference sequence). The V gene is TRBV7-9, the J gene TRBJ2-7, with TRBD1 matching 11 bases. Sequenced input: PBMCs. The source of this sequence is a man aged 45-60 years in good health and CMV-seronegative. The CDR3 DNA is TGTGCCAGCAGCACCGGACAGGGGGCTTACGAGCAGTACTTC. The encoded protein is CASSTGQGAYEQYF.